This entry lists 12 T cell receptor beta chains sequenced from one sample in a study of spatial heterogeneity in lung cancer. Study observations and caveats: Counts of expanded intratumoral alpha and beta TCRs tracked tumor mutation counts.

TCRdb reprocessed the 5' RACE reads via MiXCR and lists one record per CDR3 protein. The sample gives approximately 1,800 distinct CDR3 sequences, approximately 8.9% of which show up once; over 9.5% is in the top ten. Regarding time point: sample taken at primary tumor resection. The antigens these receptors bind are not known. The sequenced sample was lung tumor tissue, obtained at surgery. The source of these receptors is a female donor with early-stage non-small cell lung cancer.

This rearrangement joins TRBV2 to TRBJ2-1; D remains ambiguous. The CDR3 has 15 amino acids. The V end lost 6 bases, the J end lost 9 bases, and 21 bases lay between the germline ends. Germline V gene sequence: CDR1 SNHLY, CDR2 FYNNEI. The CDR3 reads CASSPPGRSAGEQFF. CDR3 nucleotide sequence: TGTGCCAGCAGCCCCCCCGGACGGTCAGCAGGTGAGCAGTTCTTC.

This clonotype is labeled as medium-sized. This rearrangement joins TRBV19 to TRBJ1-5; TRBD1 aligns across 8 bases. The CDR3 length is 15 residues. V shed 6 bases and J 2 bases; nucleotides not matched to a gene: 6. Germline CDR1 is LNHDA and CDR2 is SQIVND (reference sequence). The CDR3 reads CASRGGQGGNQPQHF. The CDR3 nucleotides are TGTGCCAGTAGAGGCGGACAGGGAGGCAATCAGCCCCAGCATTTT.

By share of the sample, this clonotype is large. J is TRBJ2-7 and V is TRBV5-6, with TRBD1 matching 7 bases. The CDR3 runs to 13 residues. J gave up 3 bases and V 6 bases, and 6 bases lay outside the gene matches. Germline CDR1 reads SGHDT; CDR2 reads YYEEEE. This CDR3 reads CASIRQGSYEQYF. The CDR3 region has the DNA TGTGCCAGCATCCGACAGGGTAGCTACGAGCAGTACTTC.

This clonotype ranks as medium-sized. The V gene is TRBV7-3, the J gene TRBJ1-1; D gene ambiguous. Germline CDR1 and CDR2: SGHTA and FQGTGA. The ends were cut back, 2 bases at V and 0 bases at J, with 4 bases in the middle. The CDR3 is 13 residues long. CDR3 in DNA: TGTGCCAGCAGCTTAGATATGAACACTGAAGCTTTCTTT. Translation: CASSLDMNTEAFF.

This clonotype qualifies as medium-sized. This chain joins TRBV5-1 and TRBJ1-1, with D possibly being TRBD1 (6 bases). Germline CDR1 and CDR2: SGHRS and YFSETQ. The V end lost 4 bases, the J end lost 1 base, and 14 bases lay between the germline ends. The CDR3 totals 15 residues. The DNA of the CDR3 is TGCGCCAGCAGCATGGAGGGACACCCGAACACTGAAGCTTTCTTT. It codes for CASSMEGHPNTEAFF.

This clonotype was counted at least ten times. CDR3 region: CASKKEGRAQETQYF. The CDR3 DNA follows: TGTGCCAGCAAGAAAGAGGGCAGGGCACAAGAGACCCAGTACTTC. This chain links TRBV7-2 with TRBJ2-5, with D possibly called TRBD1 or TRBD2 (5 bases each). V gave up 7 bases and J gave up 2 bases, with 17 bases separating them. In germline, CDR1 is SGHTA, CDR2 FQGNSA. The CDR3 has 15 amino acids.

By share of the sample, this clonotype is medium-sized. CDR3: CASSLWGAFEDTQYF. The CDR3 DNA is TGTGCCAGCAGCTTATGGGGGGCATTTGAAGATACGCAGTATTTT. The chain is built from TRBV7-3 and TRBJ2-3; the D gene could be TRBD1 or TRBD2 (6 bases each). V shed 2 bases and J shed 5 bases, with 14 bases lying between them. Germline CDR1 reads SGHTA; CDR2 reads FQGTGA. This CDR3 is 15 amino acids long.

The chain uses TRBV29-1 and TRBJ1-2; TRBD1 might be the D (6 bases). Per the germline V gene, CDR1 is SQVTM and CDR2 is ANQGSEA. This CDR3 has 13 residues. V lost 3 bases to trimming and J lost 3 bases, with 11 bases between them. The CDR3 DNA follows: TGCAGCGTTGAGGGGGGCAAGGACTATGGCTACACCTTC. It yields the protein CSVEGGKDYGYTF.

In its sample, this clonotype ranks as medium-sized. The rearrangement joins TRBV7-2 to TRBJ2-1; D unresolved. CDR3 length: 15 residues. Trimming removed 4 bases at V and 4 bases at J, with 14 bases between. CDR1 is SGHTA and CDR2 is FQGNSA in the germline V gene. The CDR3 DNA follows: TGTGCCAGCAGCTACGACATAGAACAGTACAATGAGCAGTTCTTC. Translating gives CASSYDIEQYNEQFF.

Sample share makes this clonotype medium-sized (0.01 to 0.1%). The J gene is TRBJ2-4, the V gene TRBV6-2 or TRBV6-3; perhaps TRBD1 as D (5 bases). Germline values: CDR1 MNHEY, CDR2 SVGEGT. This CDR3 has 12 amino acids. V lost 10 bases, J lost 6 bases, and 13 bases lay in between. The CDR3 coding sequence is TGTGCCATCTCGCAGGGCGTAAACATTCAGTACTTC. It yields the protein CAISQGVNIQYF.

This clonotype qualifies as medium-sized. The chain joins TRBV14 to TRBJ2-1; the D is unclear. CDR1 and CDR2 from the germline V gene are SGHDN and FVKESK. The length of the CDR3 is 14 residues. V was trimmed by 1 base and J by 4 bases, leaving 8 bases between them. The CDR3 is CASSQGLGYNEQFF. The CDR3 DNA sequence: TGTGCCAGCAGCCAAGGCCTGGGGTACAATGAGCAGTTCTTC.

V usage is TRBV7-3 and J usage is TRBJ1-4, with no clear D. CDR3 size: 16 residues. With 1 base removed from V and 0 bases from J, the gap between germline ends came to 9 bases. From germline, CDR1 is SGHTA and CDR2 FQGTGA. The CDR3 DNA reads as TGTGCCAGCAGCTTAAGAGGTCGGGCAACTAATGAAAAACTGTTTTTT. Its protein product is CASSLRGRATNEKLFF. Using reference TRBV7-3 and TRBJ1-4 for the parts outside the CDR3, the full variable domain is GAGVSQTPSNKVTEKGKYVELRCDPISGHTALYWYRQSLGQGPEFLIYFQGTGAADDSGLPNDRFFAVRPEGSVSTLKIQRTERGDSAVYLCASSLRGRATNEKLFFGSGTQLSVL.